Sequencing of this T cell receptor (beta chain) was carried out in a study of shared clonotypes between healthy human individuals. The donors were all Caucasian adults (living in Nashville, Tennessee). The input for sorted-subset replicate PCRs was about 210 ng DNA, 25,000 to 35,000 T cell genomes. Original processing methods: Junction-only immunoSEQ data arrived without quality scores, meaning filtering differed. The method was immunoSEQ multiplex PCR; TCRdb's version includes in-frame clones alone and lacks a portion of them. V and J calls and clone size follow that table, whereas D and trimming were derived from the DNA. Here the sample spans some 500,000 clones, 95% to 97% being singletons. Germline V lookup: CDR1 SGHNT, CDR2 YYREEE (reference sequence). Trimming removed 3 bases from V and 8 bases from J; junction bases left unmatched: 16. CDR3 length: 16 residues. A remark on this clone: The antigen is unknown.

Study outcomes and limitations: Measured sharing among donors was expected to vary with sequencing depth.

The receptor was isolated from a woman in her twenties or thirties in good health. Sequencing was performed on naive CD4+ T cells sorted from blood. Specified subset: CD45RA+ positively selected. The chain recombines TRBV5-4 with TRBJ1-2; the match to TRBD1 covers 7 bases. The CDR3 loop is CASSSEQGTSLRGYTF. CDR3 coding DNA: TGTGCCAGCAGCTCGGAACAGGGGACAAGTCTCAGAGGCTACACCTTC.